What follows are 29 T cell receptor beta chains derived from one specimen sequenced in a study of T-cell memory formation after mild COVID-19 listed by TCRdb under 2021. Library preparation used 5' RACE. TCRdb records Illumina NovaSeq 6000 as the sequencer. The raw public reads went through TCRdb reprocessing: fastp at Q25, MiXCR clone calling, in-frame beta chains kept. Identical CDR3 protein sequences are pooled into one entry, listed with their most common genes and DNA. The sample table holds about 390,000 distinct CDR3 sequences, of which roughly 20% were seen once. 12% of the sample is taken by the ten largest. The material sequenced was PBMCs or a T cell subset sorted from them (not recorded which). These receptors came from an adult woman who had mild COVID-19 (a few samples of this study predate the infection). The sample titles of this study are shuffled in the database, so cell type and time point are left out; the donor was told from shared clones.

V gene TRBV11-1 combines with J gene TRBJ1-1; D uncertain. CDR1 is SGHAT and CDR2 is FQDESV in the germline V gene (reference sequence). CDR3 length: 16 residues. The V and J ends lost 7 bases and 4 bases respectively, with 22 bases between them. CDR3 in DNA: TGTGCCAGCACGCCGGGTTATTCGGATCGGGGCACTGAAGCTTTCTTT. Its translation: CASTPGYSDRGTEAFF. Full variable domain (outside the CDR3, taken from reference TRBV11-1 and TRBJ1-1): EAEVAQSPRYKITEKSQAVAFWCDPISGHATLYWYRQILGQGPELLVQFQDESVVDDSQLPKDRFSAERLKGVDSTLKIQPAELGDSAMYLCASTPGYSDRGTEAFFGQGTRLTVV.

The sample holds a few counts of this clonotype. This chain links TRBV12-3 or TRBV12-4 with TRBJ2-1; unclear D gene. This CDR3 is 16 amino acids long. Deletions cut 6 bases from V and 0 bases from J, with 15 bases between. The chain's CDR3 is CASSPDIPSSYNEQFF. The CDR3 DNA follows: TGTGCCAGCAGCCCAGACATCCCGAGCTCCTACAATGAGCAGTTCTTC.

The CDR3 nucleotides read TGTGCCAGCAGTTTAGGGTTTGAGGGCACCGGGGAGCTGTTTTTT. Its protein product is CASSLGFEGTGELFF. J is TRBJ2-2 and V is TRBV12-3 or TRBV12-4; a possible D gene is TRBD2 (5 bases). The CDR3 has 15 amino acids. The ends were cut back, 1 base at V and 4 bases at J, with 10 bases in the middle.

This clonotype was observed a handful of times. The rearrangement uses TRBV5-1 and TRBJ2-1; 8 bases line up with TRBD1. V lost 4 bases, J lost 5 bases, and 14 bases stayed unmatched. This CDR3 has 17 residues. The V gene's germline CDR1 is SGHRS and CDR2 YFSETQ. In nucleotides, the CDR3 is TGCGCCAGCAGCCAGCCTCCGACAGGGGCAATGAACAATGAGCAGTTCTTC. The encoded protein is CASSQPPTGAMNNEQFF.

This clonotype was seen a few times. The chain has TRBV6-5 and TRBJ2-1; 9 positions match TRBD1. This CDR3 is built from 15 residues. Trimming cost V 6 bases and J 3 bases; bases outside gene matches: 6. In germline, CDR1 is MNHEY, CDR2 SVGAGI. The CDR3 protein is CASRLTGQGYNEQFF. The CDR3 nucleotides read TGTGCCAGCAGACTAACGGGACAGGGCTACAATGAGCAGTTCTTC.

The table lists this clonotype with many counts. This chain uses TRBV19 with TRBJ2-3, with 7 bases fitting TRBD2. Germline assignment: CDR1 LNHDA and CDR2 SQIVND (reference sequence). The J segment lost 0 bases and the V segment lost 6 bases, leaving 9 bases of the junction unmatched. The CDR3 consists of 16 residues. The CDR3 nucleotides are TGTGCCAGTAGCCGCCGTGGGGGGGTTAGCACAGATACGCAGTATTTT. Protein: CASSRRGGVSTDTQYF. The full variable domain, in which reference TRBV19 and TRBJ2-3 provide the parts outside the CDR3, is DGGITQSPKYLFRKEGQNVTLSCEQNLNHDAMYWYRQDPGQGLRLIYYSQIVNDFQKGDIAEGYSVSREKKESFPLTVTSAQKNPTAFYLCASSRRGGVSTDTQYFGPGTRLTVL.

This clonotype occurred a few times. The chain couples TRBV7-2 to TRBJ2-7, with 8 bases identical to TRBD2. The germline V gene encodes CDR1 SGHTA and CDR2 FQGNSA. V was pared by 3 bases and J by 2 bases, with 3 bases of the junction left unmatched. The CDR3 has 14 amino acids. DNA for the CDR3: TGTGCCAGCAGCTTCGGACTAGCACCCTACGAGCAGTACTTC. Translating gives CASSFGLAPYEQYF.

This clonotype was seen a handful of times. A much larger clone differs by one base, so this may be a read error. The chain joins TRBV5-4 to TRBJ2-3; 7 nucleotides line up with TRBD1. The CDR3 length is 14 residues. Germline CDR1 and CDR2: SGHNT and YYREEE (reference sequence). The V gene end was trimmed by 2 bases and the J gene end by 2 bases; junction bases not matched to a gene: 2. CDR3 nucleotides: TGTGCCAGCAGCTTAGGACAGGCCACAGATACGCAGTATTTT. This translates into CASSLGQATDTQYF. Filled out from reference TRBV5-4 and TRBJ2-3, the complete variable domain reads ETGVTQSPTHLIKTRGQQVTLRCSSQSGHNTVSWYQQALGQGPQFIFQYYREEENGRGNFPPRFSGLQFPNYSSELNVNALELDDSALYLCASSLGQATDTQYFGPGTRLTVL.

This clonotype was observed a few times. The chain has TRBV27 and TRBJ2-3; D is unresolved. The CDR3 has 13 residues. Trimming removed 0 bases at V and 6 bases at J, with 7 bases between. Germline V gene lookup returns CDR1 MNHEY and CDR2 SMNVEV (reference sequence). The chain's CDR3 is CASSLSFADTQYF. The CDR3 coding sequence is TGTGCCAGCAGTTTATCCTTTGCCGATACGCAGTATTTT.

The rearrangement joins TRBV6-6 to TRBJ1-6; 11 nucleotides match TRBD1. The junction had 6 bases not matched to a gene; V was cut back by 4 bases and J by 7 bases. The CDR3 extends over 16 amino acids. CDR1 is MNHNY and CDR2 is SVGAGI in the germline V gene (reference sequence). CDR3 bases: TGTGCCAGCAGTTCCACATGGACAGGGGGCAATTCACCCCTCCACTTT. Amino acid sequence: CASSSTWTGGNSPLHF.

This clonotype was detected only a few times. The chain recombines TRBV4-1 with TRBJ2-3; the match to TRBD1 covers 10 bases. The trim removed 4 bases at V and 4 bases at J, leaving 8 bases unmatched. The CDR3 has 16 residues. In germline, CDR1 is MGHRA, CDR2 YSYEKL. This chain's CDR3 is CASSRMGQGTSDTQYF. The CDR3 coding sequence is TGCGCCAGCAGCCGGATGGGACAGGGGACGTCAGATACGCAGTATTTT.

The chain combines TRBV4-1 with TRBJ1-2; TRBD1 agrees at 10 bases. V trimming: 4 bases; J trimming: 5 bases; junction bases outside the gene matches: 4. The length of the CDR3 is 14 residues. The germline CDR1 and CDR2 sequences are MGHRA and YSYEKL. The CDR3 DNA reads TGCGCCAGCAGCCCCCAGGACAGGGGGTATGGCTACACCTTC. Encoded protein: CASSPQDRGYGYTF.

V and J are TRBV10-1 and TRBJ2-1; 8 nucleotides align to TRBD1. Trimming removed 3 bases from V and 2 bases from J; junction bases left unmatched: 18. This CDR3 is built from 20 residues. The germline CDR1 and CDR2 sequences are WNHNN and SYGVQD (reference sequence). The CDR3 DNA follows: TGCGCCAGCAGTGACCCGTCCCGGGACAGGAAAGAGGACACCTACAATGAGCAGTTCTTC. This sequence encodes CASSDPSRDRKEDTYNEQFF.

This clonotype was counted a few times. The chain is built from TRBV7-3 and TRBJ2-6, with 8 bases matching TRBD1. The CDR3 consists of 17 residues. Germline assignment: CDR1 SGHTA and CDR2 FQGTGA. The trim removed 2 bases at V and 2 bases at J, leaving 5 bases unmatched. For the CDR3, the DNA is TGTGCCAGCAGCTTAGCAGCAGGGGGCACTGGGGCCAACGTCCTGACTTTC. Translation: CASSLAAGGTGANVLTF.

This rearrangement joins TRBV5-5 to TRBJ2-7, with D perhaps matching TRBD1 (6 bases). The length of the CDR3 is 12 residues. Germline V gene data show CDR1 as SGHKS and CDR2 as YYEKEE (reference sequence). V lost 4 bases and J 12 bases, leaving 17 bases between the germline ends. In DNA, the CDR3 is TGTGCCAGCAGCCGCGACCGGGACACTCTGTACTTC. Its translation is CASSRDRDTLYF.

V usage is TRBV7-9 and J usage is TRBJ2-5; D gene unclear. Trimming removed 5 bases at V and 2 bases at J, with 12 bases between. Germline lookup yields CDR1 SEHNR and CDR2 FQNEAQ (reference sequence). The CDR3 is 14 amino acids. Here the CDR3 reads CASSPRWGQETQYF. For the CDR3, the DNA is TGTGCCAGCAGCCCTCGATGGGGTCAAGAGACCCAGTACTTC.

The chain employs TRBV4-1 and TRBJ1-2; the match to TRBD1 covers 7 bases. CDR3 length: 14 amino acids. With V trimmed by 0 bases and J by 8 bases, 6 bases remained unmatched. CDR1 and CDR2 (germline): MGHRA, YSYEKL. The CDR3 spells CASSQDTGAGGYTF. For the CDR3, the DNA is TGCGCCAGCAGCCAAGACACAGGGGCGGGGGGCTACACCTTC.

This clonotype was observed many times. The chain joins TRBV24-1 to TRBJ2-5; D might be TRBD1 (6 bases). Looked up from germline, CDR1 is KGHDR and CDR2 is SFDVKD. Trimming removed 3 bases from V and 3 bases from J, with 10 bases in between. The CDR3 contains 14 residues. CDR3 residues: CATSDPGTKETQYF. The CDR3 coding sequence is TGTGCCACCAGTGATCCCGGGACAAAAGAGACCCAGTACTTC.

The chain couples TRBV12-3 or TRBV12-4 to TRBJ1-2; D is undetermined. V shed 0 bases and J shed 4 bases, with 9 bases lying between them. The CDR3 runs to 14 residues. Here the CDR3 DNA reads TGTGCCAGCAGTTTAGCGGCAGAACTCTATGGCTACACCTTC. Translated: CASSLAAELYGYTF.

This clonotype was seen only a few times. This chain uses TRBV20-1 with TRBJ2-7; D unclear. Trimming took off 3 bases at V and 6 bases at J, with 12 bases between the two ends. The germline gives CDR1 DFQATT, CDR2 SNEGSKA (reference sequence). The CDR3 covers 12 residues. CDR3 protein: CSASPRPGEQYF. The DNA for the CDR3 is TGCAGTGCTAGCCCCCGGCCGGGCGAGCAGTACTTC.

This clonotype was seen only a few times. J is TRBJ2-7 and V is TRBV27; 10 nucleotides agree with TRBD2. V shed 10 bases and J 2 bases; nucleotides not matched to a gene: 5. The CDR3 is 13 residues long. Germline V CDR1 and CDR2: MNHEY, SMNVEV (reference sequence). This CDR3 is CATGLAPTYEQYF. The CDR3 DNA reads as TGTGCCACGGGACTAGCGCCGACCTACGAGCAGTACTTC.

CDR3 region: CASSQRGWDTEAFF. CDR3 nucleotides: TGTGCCAGCAGCCAGCGGGGGTGGGACACTGAAGCTTTCTTT. The V gene is TRBV7-3, the J gene TRBJ1-1; D possibly corresponds to TRBD1 (5 bases). With 5 bases removed from V and 3 bases from J, the gap between germline ends came to 13 bases. The CDR3 has 14 residues. Germline-derived CDR1 and CDR2 are SGHTA and FQGTGA.

This clonotype was recorded once. The chain combines TRBV7-2 with TRBJ2-7, with 9 positions matching TRBD1. J gave up 6 bases and V 8 bases, and 11 bases lay outside the gene matches. This CDR3 is 14 amino acids long. Germline CDR1 and CDR2: SGHTA and FQGNSA. CDR3 nucleotides: TGTGCCAGCCGCAGACAGGGGGGTTTGTGCGAGCAGTACGTC. It encodes CASRRQGGLCEQYV.

This rearrangement joins TRBV12-3 or TRBV12-4 to TRBJ2-2; 7 bases are shared with TRBD1. This CDR3 has 14 amino acids. The V and J ends lost 11 bases and 0 bases, in that order; junction bases with no gene match: 6. The CDR3, as DNA: TGTGCCGGGGGTGGGACAGCGAACACCGGGGAGCTGTTTTTT. It encodes CAGGGTANTGELFF.

The gene calls are TRBV2 and TRBJ1-2; D is undetermined. The germline V gene encodes CDR1 SNHLY and CDR2 FYNNEI. The V gene lost 9 bases and the J gene lost 0 bases, with 20 bases spanning the gap. The CDR3 has 16 amino acids. The CDR3 loop is CASTYRLSGANYGYTF. In nucleotides, the CDR3 is TGTGCCAGTACTTATAGGTTGTCGGGAGCTAACTATGGCTACACCTTC.

The chain joins TRBV7-2 to TRBJ1-2; D uncertain. V shed 2 bases and J shed 4 bases, with 8 bases lying between them. The germline V gene encodes CDR1 SGHTA and CDR2 FQGNSA. This CDR3 has 13 amino acids. The CDR3 bases are TGTGCCAGCAGCTTATCAATGCTCTATGGCTACACCTTC. Its translation: CASSLSMLYGYTF.

This clonotype was seen a handful of times. The chain is built from TRBV14 and TRBJ2-7; D is unresolved. V was cut by 0 bases and J by 5 bases, with 5 bases left in between. Germline V gives CDR1 SGHDN, CDR2 FVKESK. The CDR3 runs to 12 residues. CDR3 nucleotide sequence: TGTGCCAGCAGCCAAGAGACCCACGAGCAGTACTTC. This translates into CASSQETHEQYF.

This chain links TRBV6-1 with TRBJ2-1; 11 nucleotides align to TRBD2. The CDR3 spans 15 residues. The V segment lost 6 bases and the J segment 3 bases; nucleotides outside the gene matches: 4. From germline, CDR1 is MNHNS and CDR2 SASEGT. The CDR3 loop reads CASREGLADYNEQFF. Written as DNA, the CDR3 is TGTGCCAGCAGGGAGGGACTAGCGGACTACAATGAGCAGTTCTTC.

This clonotype was observed a few times. The rearrangement uses TRBV9 and TRBJ1-2, with TRBD1 identical over 7 bases. V gave up 3 bases and J gave up 3 bases; unmatched junction bases: 5. Per the germline V gene, CDR1 is SGDLS and CDR2 is YYNGEE. This CDR3 comprises 14 residues. CDR3 region: CASSAGDSYYGYTF. The DNA for the CDR3 is TGTGCCAGCAGCGCTGGGGACAGCTACTATGGCTACACCTTC.